This TCR beta chain derives from a study of blood T cells in healthy people across ages. The second PCR ran roughly 7 to 12 cycles with a sample-barcoded 5' primer and J-beta primers. Each of the cDNA molecules was tagged by a template-switch adaptor with 12 random nucleotides. Each CDR3 protein gets one entry after TCRdb re-called the 5' RACE reads with MiXCR. The sample carries around 790,000 distinct CDR3 sequences, 40% to 50% recorded once. A few counts support this clonotype. The antigen is unknown. Deletions cut 3 bases from V and 5 bases from J, with 11 bases between. Germline V gene lookup returns CDR1 SGHNT and CDR2 YENEEA. The CDR3 runs 14 residues. The study drew donors from healthy Caucasian individuals in Russia aged roughly 6 to 90. Study-level findings and limits: Unknown CMV status may confound age-related changes in expanded clones.

The receptor's source is a man aged 60 to 69 in good health. The genes are TRBV11-3 and TRBJ2-1; tentative D call: TRBD2 (6 bases). Input material: blood. The CDR3 protein is CASSFRTTNNEQFF. Here the CDR3 DNA reads TGTGCCAGCAGCTTCCGGACTACCAACAATGAGCAGTTCTTC. The full variable domain, rest sourced from reference TRBV11-3 and TRBJ2-1, is EAGVVQSPRYKIIEKKQPVAFWCNPISGHNTLYWYLQNLGQGPELLIRYENEEAVDDSQLPKDRFSAERLKGVDSTLKIQPAELGDSAVYLCASSFRTTNNEQFFGPGTRLTVL.